The sequence of this TCR beta chain was determined in a study of CD8 T cells in ankylosing spondylitis (dated by TCRdb to between 2016 and 2019). Looking at the study overall: The study set out to find disease-linked TCR variants by profiling T cell receptor beta repertoires in ankylosing spondylitis patients and healthy donors. The whole study cohort included 95 to 130 healthy donors and some 27 ankylosing spondylitis patients. Peripheral blood was sampled, and synovial fluid was additionally collected from ankylosing spondylitis patients.

Relative to germline, V is 3 bases shorter and J is 0 bases shorter, with 9 bases between their ends. CDR1 MNHEY and CDR2 SMNVEV are derived from the germline V gene (reference sequence). The CDR3 sequence holds 15 residues, the cysteine and phenylalanine included. Just the 45-base CDR3 DNA is kept, in frame starting at base 1. Overall results and qualifications from the work: Significant enrichment of the disease-linked clones was reported in matched synovial fluid samples from ankylosing spondylitis patients. Some motif variants had previously been reported in the synovial fluid and blood of reactive arthritis patients, which suggests shared mechanisms of disease initiation. In peripheral blood, the disease-linked clones were found at relatively low frequencies and had a CD8+ phenotype. A TCR beta motif made up of several highly homologous amino acid variants appeared to be characteristic of blood from ankylosing spondylitis patients.

TCRdb lists the instrument as Illumina HiSeq 2500. Quantitative 5'-RACE with molecular barcodes was the method used to prepare the TCR beta libraries. As for how the authors treated the data: Disease-linked TCR variants were identified with a new computational method built on a probabilistic model of VDJ rearrangement. Using fastp trimming at Q25 and MiXCR clonotype assembly, TCRdb reanalyzed the public sequencing data and kept in-frame beta chains. Rows are unified per CDR3 protein, each entry keeping the most common DNA and genes. The V and J calls and clone size come from TCRdb's table, not from the authors' own analysis. A total of more than 400,000 distinct CDR3 sequences appear in this sample, approximately 5% of them only once. The ten largest clones represent roughly 3.5% of the sample. There are many counts of this clonotype. It lacks a known antigen. No base qualities exist here, and no much larger clone lies one base off it.

The sample comprised blood, either unsorted or a sorted T cell fraction (not recorded which). Recombination joined TRBV27 with TRBJ2-1; the D gene is not confidently resolved. The sequence derives from a male donor with ankylosing spondylitis. Here is the DNA: TGTGCCAGCAGTTTTTTAGCCCCCTCCTACAATGAGCAGTTCTTC. This sequence encodes CASSFLAPSYNEQFF.